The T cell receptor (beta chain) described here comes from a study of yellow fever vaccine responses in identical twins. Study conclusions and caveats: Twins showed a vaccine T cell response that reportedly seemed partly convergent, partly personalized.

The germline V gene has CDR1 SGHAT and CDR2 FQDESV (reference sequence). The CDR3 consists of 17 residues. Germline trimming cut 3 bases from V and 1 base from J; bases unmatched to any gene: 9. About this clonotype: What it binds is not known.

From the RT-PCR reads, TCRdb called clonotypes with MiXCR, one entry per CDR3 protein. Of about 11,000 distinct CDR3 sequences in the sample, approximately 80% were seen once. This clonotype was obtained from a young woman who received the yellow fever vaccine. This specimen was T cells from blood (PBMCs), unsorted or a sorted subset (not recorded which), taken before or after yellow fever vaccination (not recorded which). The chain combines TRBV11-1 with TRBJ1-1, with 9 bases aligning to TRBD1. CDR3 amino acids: CASSLSRLDRGNTEAFF. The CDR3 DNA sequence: TGTGCCAGCAGCTTGAGTAGATTGGACAGGGGGAACACTGAAGCTTTCTTT.